Following are 24 T cell receptor beta chains from one sample sequenced in a study of vaccination effects on CD4 cells after COVID-19. What these receptors recognize is not known. Using viral peptide pools, the ViraFEST assay grew out antigen-specific CD4+ T cells prior to sequencing. After less than twelve days in culture, the CD4+ T cells were isolated. People in the vaccine group had not been infected with SARS-CoV-2 before, and their nucleocapsid antibodies were negative. Profiling relied on immunoSEQ multiplex PCR, and the TCRdb table lists in-frame clones only, not all of them. The table includes approximately 30,000 clones, 72% detected once. The sequencing here drew on CD4+ T cells from PBMCs cultured with SARS-CoV-2 spike peptides, taken before COVID-19 vaccination. These receptors were collected from a human donor who received a COVID-19 vaccine.

The V call is TRBV19, the J call TRBJ1-1, with TRBD1 identical over 7 bases. Trimming cost V 4 bases and J 2 bases; bases outside gene matches: 13. In germline, CDR1 is LNHDA, CDR2 SQIVND (reference sequence). This CDR3 region has 17 residues. CDR3 bases: TGTGCCAGTAGTAACCCACCGGGACAGCATTCCAACACTGAAGCTTTCTTT. Amino acids: CASSNPPGQHSNTEAFF.

The chain carries TRBV6-5 and TRBJ2-7; possibly TRBD2 for D (5 bases). The CDR3 is 16 amino acids. V dropped 0 bases and J dropped 3 bases, with 15 bases sitting between them. Germline CDR1 MNHEY, CDR2 SVGAGI. This chain's CDR3 is CASSYSKPGFRYEQYF. The CDR3 nucleotides are TGTGCCAGCAGTTACTCGAAGCCGGGATTCCGCTACGAGCAGTACTTC.

The chain employs TRBV10-2 and TRBJ2-1, with 9 bases fitting TRBD1. This CDR3 has 13 amino acids. Trimming took 6 bases from V and 8 from J; bases not matched to a gene: 5. Germline CDR1 is WSHSY and CDR2 is SAAADI. CDR3 sequence: CASRTGGFDEQFF. DNA for the CDR3: TGCGCCAGCAGGACAGGGGGTTTCGATGAGCAGTTCTTC.

V usage is TRBV6-6 and J usage is TRBJ1-6; D gene ambiguous. This CDR3 has 11 amino acids. Per germline, CDR1 MNHNY and CDR2 SVGAGI (reference sequence). V was pared by 4 bases and J by 7 bases, with 2 bases between. This chain's CDR3 is CASSFNSPLHF. In nucleotides, the CDR3 is TGTGCCAGCAGTTTCAATTCACCCCTCCACTTT.

The V call is TRBV6-5, the J call TRBJ2-3, with unresolved D. This CDR3 is built from 14 residues. From germline, CDR1 is MNHEY and CDR2 SVGAGI. The V end was cut by 7 bases, the J end by 2 bases, with 13 bases between. As DNA, the CDR3 is TGTGCCAGCACCAAGGACCGAAACACAGATACGCAGTATTTT. Amino acids: CASTKDRNTDTQYF.

V is TRBV24-1 and J is TRBJ1-1, with 7 bases lining up with TRBD1. With 7 bases clipped from V and 3 bases from J, the junction kept 10 bases outside the gene matches. Germline loops: CDR1 KGHDR, CDR2 SFDVKD. CDR3 length equals 15 residues. The CDR3 is CATSNPSTGDTEAFF. CDR3 nucleotide sequence: TGTGCCACCAGCAATCCCAGTACAGGGGACACTGAAGCTTTCTTT.

The chain recombines TRBV5-1 with TRBJ2-1; tentative D call: TRBD1 (6 bases). Trimming left V 4 bases short and J 6 bases short, with 17 bases between. CDR3 size: 15 residues. From germline, CDR1 is SGHRS and CDR2 YFSETQ. The CDR3 protein is CASSADSGLPNEQFF. In DNA form, the CDR3 reads TGCGCCAGCAGCGCGGACAGTGGGTTGCCCAATGAGCAGTTCTTC.

The V call is TRBV24-1, the J call TRBJ1-2; D might be TRBD1 (5 bases). V lost 3 bases and J 8 bases, leaving 15 bases between the germline ends. The length of the CDR3 is 14 residues. Germline V gene data show CDR1 as KGHDR and CDR2 as SFDVKD. The CDR3 sequence: CATSDDGTVRGYTF. CDR3 DNA: TGTGCCACCAGTGATGACGGGACTGTAAGGGGCTACACCTTC.

This sequence joins TRBV5-1 and TRBJ2-2; D not certain. This CDR3 has 14 residues. The germline V gene encodes CDR1 SGHRS and CDR2 YFSETQ. The ends were cut back, 9 bases at V and 0 bases at J, with 12 bases in the middle. The CDR3 DNA reads as TGCGCCATCAAACAGACCGCGAACACCGGGGAGCTGTTTTTT. The encoded protein is CAIKQTANTGELFF.

This clone was seen a few times. The chain combines TRBV5-1 with TRBJ1-2, with TRBD1 identical over 10 bases. CDR3 length: 15 amino acids. Germline trimming cut 4 bases from V and 7 bases from J; bases unmatched to any gene: 10. Germline-derived CDR1 and CDR2 are SGHRS and YFSETQ. This chain's CDR3 is CASSPSGTGASGYTF. The CDR3 nucleotides read TGCGCCAGCAGCCCCTCCGGGACAGGGGCTTCTGGCTACACCTTC.

In its sample, this clone was seen once. V gene TRBV9 combines with J gene TRBJ2-7; 7 nucleotides agree with TRBD2. V gave up 0 bases and J gave up 4 bases; unmatched junction bases: 10. Germline V gene sequence: CDR1 SGDLS, CDR2 YYNGEE. The CDR3 is made up of 16 amino acids. CDR3 loop: CASSVAVLAFVYEQYF. The CDR3 DNA follows: TGTGCCAGCAGCGTAGCGGTACTAGCGTTTGTGTACGAGCAGTACTTC.

This clone was counted a few times. The chain joins TRBV2 to TRBJ1-1; D gene ambiguous. Germline-derived CDR1 and CDR2 are SNHLY and FYNNEI. This CDR3 spans 12 amino acids. The germline V and J ends were trimmed by 7 bases and 6 bases, with 12 bases remaining between them. CDR3 sequence (DNA): TGTGCCAGCACGAGAGCCGTCGCTGAAGCTTTCTTT. Encoded protein: CASTRAVAEAFF. The whole variable domain, filled in from reference TRBV2 and TRBJ1-1, reads EPEVTQTPSHQVTQMGQEVILRCVPISNHLYFYWYRQILGQKVEFLVSFYNNEISEKSEIFDDQFSVERPDGSNFTLKIRSTKLEDSAMYFCASTRAVAEAFFGQGTRLTVV.

The chain employs TRBV4-2 and TRBJ1-5; D gene unclear. The CDR3 sequence is 19 residues long. The germline V gene has CDR1 LGHNA and CDR2 YNFKEQ. Trimming shortened V by 0 bases and J by 0 bases, and 18 bases separated the two germline ends. The CDR3 sequence is CASSQEWVFAGNSNQPQHF. In DNA form, the CDR3 reads TGTGCCAGCAGCCAAGAATGGGTCTTTGCAGGAAATAGCAATCAGCCCCAGCATTTT.

This clone has a handful of counts. This chain joins TRBV7-9 and TRBJ2-7; D ambiguous. This CDR3 contains 12 residues. Trimming cost V 2 bases and J 3 bases, with 5 bases left between them. Germline values: CDR1 SEHNR, CDR2 FQNEAQ (reference sequence). The CDR3 loop is CASSLQSYEQYF. The CDR3 DNA reads TGTGCCAGCAGCTTACAGAGCTACGAGCAGTACTTC.

This chain joins TRBV6-5 and TRBJ2-2, with D maybe TRBD2 (5 bases). Looked up from germline, CDR1 is MNHEY and CDR2 is SVGAGI. The CDR3 is made up of 14 amino acids. Trimming left V 4 bases short and J 1 base short, with 7 bases between. CDR3 nucleotide sequence: TGTGCCAGCAGTTGGACTCAGAACACCGGGGAGCTGTTTTTT. As protein: CASSWTQNTGELFF.

This chain joins TRBV2 and TRBJ2-5; perhaps TRBD2 as D (6 bases). The germline V gene has CDR1 SNHLY and CDR2 FYNNEI. V dropped 10 bases and J dropped 1 base, with 19 bases sitting between them. The CDR3 extends over 15 amino acids. The CDR3 DNA reads TGTGCCATAACAAGCAGGGTGGGGGGCCAAGAGACCCAGTACTTC. Translated, it gives CAITSRVGGQETQYF.

The chain uses TRBV4-2 and TRBJ1-5, with D tentatively TRBD1 (5 bases). In germline, CDR1 is LGHNA, CDR2 YNFKEQ. The CDR3 extends over 16 amino acids. V lost 4 bases to trimming and J lost 3 bases, with 16 bases between them. CDR3 region: CASSLMATGINQPQHF. DNA for the CDR3: TGTGCCAGCAGCCTGATGGCCACAGGAATCAATCAGCCCCAGCATTTT.

The chain carries TRBV18 and TRBJ1-2, with TRBD1 identical over 9 bases. CDR3 length: 17 residues. Losses at the gene ends were 3 bases for V and 7 bases for J; bases not matched to a gene: 15. CDR1 and CDR2 (germline): KGHSH, LQKENI. The chain's CDR3 is CASSPPAFVGTGLGYTF. CDR3 DNA: TGTGCCAGCTCACCCCCTGCGTTTGTCGGGACAGGGCTTGGCTACACCTTC.

The gene calls are TRBV7-9 and TRBJ2-5, with D possibly TRBD2 on 6 matching bases. Germline V CDR1 and CDR2: SEHNR, FQNEAQ (reference sequence). The V end lost 5 bases, the J end lost 5 bases, and 15 bases lay between the germline ends. The CDR3 loop spans 14 amino acids. In nucleotides, the CDR3 is TGTGCCAGCAGCCCCGGTTATGGGGGGGAGACCCAGTACTTC. This translates into CASSPGYGGETQYF.

This clone was seen more than once but under ten times. This chain uses TRBV4-1 with TRBJ1-1; D uncertain. The CDR3 extends over 17 amino acids. V dropped 1 base and J dropped 5 bases, with 20 bases sitting between them. Germline assignment: CDR1 MGHRA and CDR2 YSYEKL. The chain's CDR3 is CASSQVVLLRKGTEAFF. In nucleotides, the CDR3 is TGCGCCAGCAGCCAAGTCGTTTTGCTGAGGAAAGGGACTGAAGCTTTCTTT.

The V gene is TRBV7-6, the J gene TRBJ2-1, with TRBD1 matching over 8 bases. This CDR3 contains 15 residues. V gave up 5 bases and J gave up 0 bases; unmatched junction bases: 3. CDR1 is SGHVS, CDR2 FNYEAQ, per germline. As DNA, the CDR3 is TGTGCCAGCAGCCCAGGGGGCGGCTCCTACAATGAGCAGTTCTTC. Translated, it gives CASSPGGGSYNEQFF.

The genes are TRBV18 and TRBJ1-1, with no clear D. Trimming shortened V by 3 bases and J by 2 bases, and 7 bases separated the two germline ends. There are 13 residues in the CDR3. Germline lookup yields CDR1 KGHSH and CDR2 LQKENI. The CDR3 here is CASSPDINTEAFF. The CDR3 nucleotides read TGTGCCAGCTCACCCGATATCAACACTGAAGCTTTCTTT.

Only a few counts were recorded for this clone. The chain combines TRBV10-2 with TRBJ2-1; D unclear. Germline V gene sequence: CDR1 WSHSY, CDR2 SAAADI. There are 12 residues in the CDR3. V lost 6 bases and J lost 4, with 7 bases in between. CDR3 DNA sequence: TGCGCCAGCAGGGAACAGTACAATGAGCAGTTCTTC. It yields the protein CASREQYNEQFF.

This clone showed up just a few times. The chain joins TRBV7-9 to TRBJ2-6; D gene unclear. The CDR3 length is 14 residues. V was cut by 2 bases and J by 2 bases, with 4 bases left in between. From germline, CDR1 is SEHNR and CDR2 FQNEAQ (reference sequence). The CDR3 DNA reads TGTGCCAGCAGCTTAAACACTGGGGCCAACGTCCTGACTTTC. Protein sequence: CASSLNTGANVLTF.